These T cell receptor beta chains were read from a single sample in a study of radiotherapy plus CTLA-4 blockade in lung cancer. The repertoire was sequenced with immunoSEQ multiplex PCR; TCRdb's copy has only in-frame clones and lacks some. The sample records approximately 77,000 clones, over 70% being singletons. The sample here was peripheral blood, taken from a patient treated with radiotherapy plus ipilimumab. These receptors all stem from a human donor with non-small cell lung cancer whose response to radiotherapy plus ipilimumab could not be evaluated. Some clones in this sample may be carry-over from other donors' samples. Both conserved end residues are part of each CDR3. The order of the fields is clone size, V gene, J gene, D gene, CDR3 protein, CDR3 DNA. D genes are given only for firm matches. The size of a clone is reported for some rows only, either as once, few or many, or as a class for expanded clones.

>NA|TRBV5-1|TRBJ2-2|NA
CASSRADRTGELFF
TGCGCCAGCAGCCGAGCGGATCGGACCGGGGAGCTGTTTTTT
>few|TRBV7-2|TRBJ2-3|TRBD2
CASTAPGLAGGRTDTQYF
TGTGCCAGCACAGCACCGGGACTAGCGGGGGGGCGGACAGATACGCAGTATTTT
>NA|TRBV4-3|TRBJ2-3|TRBD1
CASSQRGLDNADTQYF
TGCGCCAGCAGTCAGAGGGGGCTAGACAACGCAGATACGCAGTATTTT
>NA|TRBV5-5|TRBJ1-2|TRBD1
CASTSYERWEQGSYGYTF
TGTGCCAGCACCTCTTATGAGAGGTGGGAACAGGGGAGCTATGGCTACACCTTC
>NA|TRBV12-5|TRBJ2-7|NA
CASGLYFLRAGPYEQYF
TGTGCTAGTGGTTTGTACTTCCTCAGGGCAGGCCCCTACGAGCAGTACTTC
>NA|TRBV27|TRBJ2-3|TRBD2
CASSFERGGADTQYF
TGTGCCAGCAGTTTCGAGCGGGGGGGCGCAGATACGCAGTATTTT
>once|TRBV28|TRBJ1-1|NA
CASSSSGVYEAFF
TGTGCCAGCAGTTCCTCCGGGGTATATGAAGCTTTCTTT
>NA|TRBV9|TRBJ1-1|NA
CASTPGGGLVNTEAFF
TGTGCCAGCACACCCGGGGGGGGGCTGGTGAACACTGAAGCTTTCTTT
>NA|TRBV1|TRBJ1-1|NA
CTAPGTGEDLNTEAFF
TGCACCGCCCCCGGGACAGGGGAAGATTTGAACACTGAAGCTTTCTTT
>NA|TRBV6-6|TRBJ1-1|TRBD1
CASSSESTGGRAEAFF
TGTGCCAGCAGTTCCGAATCGACAGGGGGAAGGGCTGAAGCTTTCTTT
>NA|TRBV18|TRBJ1-2|TRBD1
CASSPSGTGGGYGYTF
TGTGCCAGCTCACCTTCCGGGACAGGGGGCGGCTATGGCTACACCTTC
>once|TRBV30|TRBJ2-3|TRBD1
CAWETGGADTQYF
TGTGCCTGGGAGACAGGGGGTGCAGATACGCAGTATTTT
>few|TRBV2|TRBJ1-1|TRBD1
CASRVRQGNTEAFF
TGTGCCAGCAGAGTCCGACAGGGGAACACTGAAGCTTTCTTT
>NA|TRBV7-9|TRBJ2-1|NA
CASSLAMTTNEQFF
TGTGCCAGCAGCTTAGCCATGACTACCAATGAGCAGTTCTTC
>NA|TRBV11-3|TRBJ2-1|TRBD1
CASSPRQGPHNEQFF
TGTGCCAGCAGTCCTAGACAGGGACCCCACAATGAGCAGTTCTTC
>few|TRBV6-1|TRBJ2-7|TRBD1
CASSDLRTGTYEQYF
TGTGCCAGCAGTGATCTTAGGACAGGGACCTACGAGCAGTACTTC
>NA|TRBV28|TRBJ1-1|NA
CASSFWGETEAFF
TGTGCCAGCAGTTTCTGGGGAGAGACTGAAGCTTTCTTT
>NA|TRBV6-5|TRBJ2-3|TRBD1
CASRGRGQGTDTQYF
TGTGCCAGCAGGGGCCGGGGACAGGGCACAGATACGCAGTATTTT
>NA|TRBV9|TRBJ2-2|TRBD2
CASSDGTSAGELFF
TGTGCCAGCAGCGACGGGACTAGCGCAGGGGAGCTGTTTTTT
>NA|TRBV19|TRBJ2-6|TRBD1
CASTMGQITTGANVLTF
TGTGCCAGTACTATGGGACAGATTACCACTGGGGCCAACGTCCTGACTTTC
>NA|TRBV7-2|TRBJ2-3|TRBD2
CASSLGLAGGRGTDTQYF
TGTGCCAGCAGCTTGGGACTAGCGGGGGGGCGGGGCACAGATACGCAGTATTTT
>once|TRBV19|TRBJ2-4|TRBD1
CASTEQGARSKNIQYF
TGTGCCAGCACAGAACAGGGGGCGCGATCCAAAAACATTCAGTACTTC
>NA|TRBV29-1|TRBJ2-6|NA
CSVEAGSGANVLTF
TGCAGCGTTGAAGCAGGCTCTGGGGCCAACGTCCTGACTTTC
>NA|TRBV4-1|TRBJ2-1|NA
CASSQEGGGGPYNEQFF
TGCGCCAGCAGCCAAGAGGGCGGCGGGGGCCCCTACAATGAGCAGTTCTTC
>NA|TRBV7-9|TRBJ2-7|NA
CASSLGIGVHEQYF
TGTGCCAGCAGCTTAGGAATAGGGGTCCACGAGCAGTACTTC
>NA|TRBV5-4|TRBJ1-1|NA
CASSSRQARNTEAFF
TGTGCCAGCAGTTCGAGACAGGCCAGGAACACTGAAGCTTTCTTT
>NA|TRBV5-1|TRBJ1-4|TRBD1
CASSRDRGLSTNEKLFF
TGCGCCAGCAGCCGGGACAGGGGGCTTTCAACTAATGAAAAACTGTTTTTT
>few|TRBV5-6|TRBJ1-3|NA
CASSLGRGGNTIYF
TGTGCCAGCAGCTTGGGCAGGGGTGGAAACACCATATATTTT
>NA|TRBV11-2|TRBJ1-5|NA
CASSLGPGAGQPQHF
TGTGCCAGCAGCTTAGGTCCAGGGGCAGGGCAGCCCCAGCATTTT
>many|TRBV10-3|TRBJ2-7|TRBD1
CATGQGAGEQYF
TGTGCCACCGGACAGGGGGCTGGCGAGCAGTACTTC
>NA|TRBV6-4|TRBJ2-7|NA
CASSPRGSQDEQYF
TGTGCCAGCAGTCCCAGGGGCTCCCAGGACGAGCAGTACTTC
>few|TRBV10-3|TRBJ1-3|TRBD1
CAISSGQDSGNTIYF
TGTGCCATCAGTTCGGGACAGGACTCTGGAAACACCATATATTTT
>few|TRBV4-3|TRBJ2-2|NA
CASSQLGGLGGELFF
TGCGCCAGCAGCCAATTGGGGGGGCTAGGCGGGGAGCTGTTTTTT
>NA|TRBV10-3|TRBJ2-7|TRBD2
CAISGTSGSYEQYF
TGTGCCATCTCCGGGACTAGCGGATCCTACGAGCAGTACTTC
>NA|TRBV6-1|TRBJ2-2|TRBD1
CASKGGPVNTGELFF
TGTGCCAGCAAAGGGGGCCCGGTAAACACCGGGGAGCTGTTTTTT
>NA|TRBV5-4|TRBJ2-2|TRBD1
CASMGGQGIGELFF
TGTGCCAGCATGGGGGGACAGGGTATCGGGGAGCTGTTTTTT
>NA|TRBV7-9|TRBJ2-1|TRBD1
CASSFGTGPRNEQFF
TGTGCCAGCAGCTTCGGGACAGGGCCCCGCAATGAGCAGTTCTTC
>once|TRBV7-8|TRBJ1-1|TRBD1
CASSLKGQRNTEAFF
TGTGCCAGCAGCTTAAAGGGACAGAGGAACACTGAAGCTTTCTTT
>NA|TRBV19|TRBJ1-4|NA
CATRGAGTDEKLFF
TGTGCCACCCGAGGGGCGGGAACGGACGAAAAACTGTTTTTT
>NA|TRBV27|TRBJ2-7|TRBD2
CASRTSGGAYEQYF
TGTGCCAGCAGGACTAGCGGGGGGGCCTACGAGCAGTACTTC
>once|TRBV5-1|TRBJ2-5|NA
CASSLTGAQGETQYF
TGCGCCAGCAGCCTGACCGGGGCTCAGGGGGAGACCCAGTACTTC